The 13 T cell receptor beta chains reported below all come from one sample, sequenced in a study of T cell repertoires in cytomegalovirus infection. TCRdb re-derived calls from the reads in MiXCR, one entry per CDR3 protein. The sample has some 220,000 distinct CDR3 sequences, 9% to 15% seen once. The sequenced material came from PBMCs. The receptor source for this set is a human donor in good health (CMV status not recorded). Some clones in this sample may be carry-over from other donors' samples.

This clonotype was observed many times. The V and J genes are TRBV20-1 and TRBJ1-1, with a weak D call TRBD1 (5 bases). CDR3 length: 14 amino acids. Germline CDR1 is DFQATT and CDR2 is SNEGSKA (reference sequence). Between the trimmed V and J ends, which lost 6 bases and 4 bases, there was a span of 18 bases. CDR3 protein: CSARDRPSGTEAFF. Written as DNA, the CDR3 is TGCAGTGCCCGCGACAGACCCTCGGGCACTGAAGCTTTCTTT.

This clonotype was picked up many times. The chain employs TRBV7-9 and TRBJ1-5, with D hard to call. The CDR3 extends over 14 amino acids. From germline, CDR1 is SEHNR and CDR2 FQNEAQ (reference sequence). With 3 bases removed from V and 4 bases from J, the gap between germline ends came to 10 bases. The CDR3, as DNA: TGTGCCAGCAGCTTCGCGGGTGGAAATCAGCCCCAGCATTTT. Amino acid sequence: CASSFAGGNQPQHF.

This clonotype was picked up many times. The genes are TRBV18 and TRBJ2-2, with TRBD2 as a possible D gene (5 bases). Trimming took 0 bases from V and 0 from J, leaving 5 bases between them. Germline lookup yields CDR1 KGHSH and CDR2 LQKENI. The CDR3 is made up of 15 amino acids. CDR3 sequence reads: CASSPPGANTGELFF. CDR3 nucleotide sequence: TGTGCCAGCTCACCACCGGGAGCGAACACCGGGGAGCTGTTTTTT. Filled out from reference TRBV18 and TRBJ2-2, the complete variable domain reads NAGVMQNPRHLVRRRGQEARLRCSPMKGHSHVYWYRQLPEEGLKFMVYLQKENIIDESGMPKERFSAEFPKEGPSILRIQQVVRGDSAAYFCASSPPGANTGELFFGEGSRLTVL.

In its sample, this clonotype was seen many times. The chain couples TRBV12-3 or TRBV12-4 to TRBJ1-5, with D hard to call. The V gene lost 6 bases and the J gene lost 3 bases, with 12 bases spanning the gap. This CDR3 comprises 14 residues. DNA of the CDR3: TGTGCCAGCAGCCCCCCCGGGAACAATCAGCCCCAGCATTTT. Translation gives CASSPPGNNQPQHF.

This clonotype was seen more than once but under ten times. The chain carries TRBV20-1 and TRBJ2-2; D remains unclear. The CDR3 totals 13 residues. Germline-derived CDR1 and CDR2 are DFQATT and SNEGSKA (reference sequence). V gave up 0 bases and J gave up 6 bases, with 8 bases separating them. This CDR3 reads CSARDARSGELFF. The CDR3 DNA is TGCAGTGCTAGAGATGCGAGGTCCGGGGAGCTGTTTTTT.

The J gene is TRBJ1-1, the V gene TRBV18; no clear D gene. There are 14 residues in the CDR3. Trimming removed 2 bases from V and 1 base from J, with 8 bases in between. CDR1 and CDR2 (germline): KGHSH, LQKENI. The CDR3 loop reads CASSPNHGNTEAFF. The CDR3 DNA reads TGTGCCAGCTCACCAAACCACGGGAACACTGAAGCTTTCTTT.

This clonotype was detected only a few times. V usage is TRBV28 and J usage is TRBJ1-2; tentatively, D is TRBD1 (6 bases). Germline values: CDR1 MDHEN, CDR2 SYDVKM. This CDR3 has 15 amino acids. V lost 6 bases and J lost 3, with 17 bases in between. The CDR3, as DNA: TGTGCCAGCAGCGATCCCACAGGGTTGGACTATGGCTACACCTTC. Amino acid sequence: CASSDPTGLDYGYTF.

This clonotype was detected ten times or more. The V and J genes are TRBV10-2 and TRBJ1-5; D may be TRBD1 (5 bases). CDR1 is WSHSY, CDR2 SAAADI, per germline. Trimming took off 0 bases at V and 6 bases at J, with 15 bases between the two ends. This CDR3 has 16 amino acids. The chain's CDR3 is CASSESGRGSGQPQHF. The CDR3 DNA sequence: TGCGCCAGCAGTGAGTCTGGAAGGGGATCTGGTCAGCCCCAGCATTTT.

The chain recombines TRBV6-5 with TRBJ1-2; 7 positions match TRBD1. Germline assignment: CDR1 MNHEY and CDR2 SVGAGI. V gave up 5 bases and J gave up 3 bases; unmatched junction bases: 12. CDR3 length equals 16 residues. The CDR3 loop reads CASSPIGSGQDYGYTF. DNA of the CDR3: TGTGCCAGCAGTCCCATAGGGAGCGGACAGGACTATGGCTACACCTTC.

J is TRBJ2-5 and V is TRBV14; 14 bases align to TRBD2. Looked up from germline, CDR1 is SGHDN and CDR2 is FVKESK. After removal of 3 bases from V and 5 bases from J, the junction contained 2 bases not matched to a gene. The CDR3 is made up of 15 amino acids. CDR3 DNA: TGTGCCAGCAGCCAGGGACTAGCGGGAGTGGAGACCCAGTACTTC. The encoded protein is CASSQGLAGVETQYF.

In this sample, this clonotype turned up a few times. The chain employs TRBV20-1 and TRBJ2-1, with D perhaps TRBD2 (6 bases). Trimming pared 0 bases from V and 2 bases from J, leaving 11 bases between. Germline-derived CDR1 and CDR2 are DFQATT and SNEGSKA (reference sequence). CDR3 size: 15 residues. The CDR3 nucleotides read TGCAGTGCTAGAGATCTGGCGGGGACCTACAATGAGCAGTTCTTC. This codes for CSARDLAGTYNEQFF.

This clonotype has ten or more counts. The V call is TRBV20-1, the J call TRBJ2-3, with D possibly being TRBD1 (5 bases). With 0 bases removed from V and 0 bases from J, the gap between germline ends came to 10 bases. CDR3 length: 15 amino acids. From germline, CDR1 is DFQATT and CDR2 SNEGSKA (reference sequence). CDR3 bases: TGCAGTGCTAGAGATCTACAGGTTAGCACAGATACGCAGTATTTT. Protein product: CSARDLQVSTDTQYF.

A few counts support this clonotype. The chain joins TRBV20-1 to TRBJ1-1; a weak D match, TRBD1 (5 bases). The V end lost 0 bases, the J end lost 1 base, and 9 bases lay between the germline ends. Germline CDR1 reads DFQATT; CDR2 reads SNEGSKA (reference sequence). CDR3 size: 14 residues. The CDR3 here is CSARDSQGNTEAFF. CDR3 bases: TGCAGTGCTAGAGATAGTCAGGGGAACACTGAAGCTTTCTTT.